This section outlines one T cell receptor (beta chain) sequence together with its context. Its antigen remains unknown. Primers: 60 Vbeta forward and 13 Jbeta reverse. The assay was immunoSEQ multiplex PCR, and TCRdb's table has in-frame clones only and misses some. The data hold 130,000 or so clones, with around 70% observed a single time. This sample was taken from a study of cytomegalovirus exposure and HLA in healthy donors. Findings and caveats of the study: When the data were analyzed later, several of the most significant clusters appeared to be linked to common viral pathogens. In vitro testing confirmed a few CMV-associated chains as specific for CMV antigens.

This TCR derives from a woman in her 40s in good health and CMV-seropositive. Sequenced material: PBMCs.

The CDR3 sequence: CASSVTGGSQPQHF. The CDR3 DNA is TGTGCCAGCAGCGTGACCGGAGGCAGTCAGCCCCAGCATTTT. This sequence joins TRBV7-9 and TRBJ1-5, with D unclear. The V end was cut by 5 bases, the J end by 6 bases, with 14 bases between. CDR1 and CDR2 (germline): SEHNR, FQNEAQ (reference sequence). CDR3 length: 14 residues.